This T cell receptor (beta chain) originates from a study of blood T cell repertoires in COVID-19. In the study overall: The analysed material was cDNA or gDNA that came from T cells, B-cell-depleted T cells, or PBMCs.

TCRdb's table, derived via immunoSEQ multiplex PCR, lists solely in-frame clones and lacks some. The sample shows 210,000 or so clones, approximately 89% of them seen only once. This clone was recorded only once. The CDR3 is 15 amino acids. Losses at the gene ends were 1 base for V and 5 bases for J; bases not matched to a gene: 3. Germline values: CDR1 SGHDT, CDR2 YYEEEE. Sequenced material: peripheral blood. The receptor was derived from a middle-aged woman with acute or convalescent COVID-19. J is TRBJ1-6 and V is TRBV5-6, with TRBD1 matching 7 bases. The CDR3 loop is CASSLTGAHNSPLHF. In nucleotides, the CDR3 is TGTGCCAGCAGCTTGACAGGGGCCCATAATTCACCCCTCCACTTT.